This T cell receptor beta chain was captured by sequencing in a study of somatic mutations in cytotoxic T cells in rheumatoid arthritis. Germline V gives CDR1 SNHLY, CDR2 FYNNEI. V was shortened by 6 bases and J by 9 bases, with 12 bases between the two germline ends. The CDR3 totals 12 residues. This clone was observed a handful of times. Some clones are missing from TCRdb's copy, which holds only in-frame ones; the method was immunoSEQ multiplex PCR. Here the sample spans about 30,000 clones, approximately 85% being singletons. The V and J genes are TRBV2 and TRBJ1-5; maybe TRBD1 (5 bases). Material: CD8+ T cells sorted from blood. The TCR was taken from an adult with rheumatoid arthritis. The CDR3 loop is CASREGMGPQHF. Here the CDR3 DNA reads TGTGCCAGCAGGGAGGGGATGGGGCCCCAGCATTTT.